This TCR beta chain was sequenced during a study of blood T cell repertoires in COVID-19 (dated by TCRdb to 2020 to 2022). About the study as a whole: Samples from collaborators originated in the United States, Italy and Spain and spanned both the acute and convalescent phases of COVID-19. The prospective study material was composed of cDNA or gDNA derived from T cells, B-cell-depleted T cells, or PBMCs. Deeply sampled blood TCRbeta repertoires from subjects exposed to, actively infected with, or recovered from COVID-19 were included in the dataset. The repertoires were released in a freely available public database meant as a resource for research on the immune response to SARS-CoV-2. Samples came from the ongoing ImmuneRACE study (first 160 participants) plus 1,254 subjects from 6 global collaborators. The sample metadata nearly always contained a de-identified subject ID, COVID-19 status, age in years and sex. Where available, HLA class I and class II types were obtained from metadata supplied by the sample provider rather than from assay-based typing. What the study reported, not specific to this receptor: Clinical and demographic metadata were provided uncurated, with the amount varying by source and participant.

For this clone: Its antigen is not yet known. Per-base qualities were not stored, and no clone one base away is much larger.

Collaborating institutions collected whole blood in K2EDTA tubes following their own protocols. For TCRbeta analysis, collaborator samples were shipped as frozen whole blood, as isolated PBMCs, or as DNA extracted from either sample type. TCRbeta CDR3 regions were amplified from genomic DNA by means of the immunoSEQ Assay, a bias-controlled multiplex PCR. On the study's bioinformatics: Nucleated cell counts per sample were estimated from amplification of reference gene primers within the assay. To quantify the absolute abundance of each unique TCRbeta CDR3 rearrangement, sequence reads were collapsed and filtered. For each sample, productive Simpson clonality was calculated as the square root of Simpson's diversity index across productive rearrangements. TCRdb retrieved this table from immuneACCESS and kept in-frame rearrangements only. Not all clones are present; in checked studies, unresolved V genes account for under half, and no reason is known for the remainder. The DNA gave D and trimming, while V, J and clone size come from that table. The sample records 80,000 to 130,000 clones, 91% of which are singletons. Over 0.95% of the sample rests with the top ten.

The origin of this receptor is a man aged 55 to 70 with acute or convalescent COVID-19. The sample consisted of peripheral blood.

The CDR3 region reads CASMEYAALTNQPQHF. DNA sequence: TGTGCCAGTATGGAGTATGCCGCGCTCACCAATCAGCCCCAGCATTTT. Rearrangement joined TRBV19 to TRBJ1-5, with no confident D gene call. In the germline V gene (reference sequence), CDR1 corresponds to LNHDA and CDR2 to SQIVND. Between the V and J ends, shortened by 7 bases and 3 bases respectively, the junction contains 19 bases. The CDR3 numbers 16 residues from cysteine through phenylalanine. Only the CDR3 portion is preserved as DNA: 48 bases, with reading frame beginning at the first base. Where the CDR3 stops, the reference TRBV19 and TRBJ1-5 genes take over; the full variable domain is DGGITQSPKYLFRKEGQNVTLSCEQNLNHDAMYWYRQDPGQGLRLIYYSQIVNDFQKGDIAEGYSVSREKKESFPLTVTSAQKNPTAFYLCASMEYAALTNQPQHFGDGTRLSIL.